Shown below are 28 T cell receptor beta chains from a single sample sequenced in a study of blood T cell repertoires in COVID-19. Produced via immunoSEQ multiplex PCR; TCRdb's table is partial and in-frame only. The sample lists fewer than 150,000 clones, 83% occurring once. The specimen sequenced was PBMCs or T cells enriched from blood (not recorded which). These receptors were collected from a man under 40 who had recovered from COVID-19.

This chain uses TRBV10-3 with TRBJ1-2; 7 bases fit TRBD1. CDR1 is ENHRY, CDR2 SYGVKD, per germline. Germline trimming cut 2 bases from V and 3 bases from J; bases unmatched to any gene: 3. The length of the CDR3 is 14 residues. The CDR3 sequence is CAISERQGDYGYTF. The CDR3 nucleotides read TGTGCCATCAGTGAGAGACAGGGAGACTATGGCTACACCTTC.

The chain combines TRBV9 with TRBJ1-2, with 11 positions matching TRBD1. The CDR3 consists of 13 residues. The germline CDR1 and CDR2 sequences are SGDLS and YYNGEE. Trimming at V came to 5 bases and at J to 6 bases, leaving 3 bases not matched to a gene. The CDR3 loop is CASRGTGGNGYTF. Here the CDR3 DNA reads TGTGCCAGCAGAGGGACAGGGGGGAATGGCTACACCTTC.

This sequence joins TRBV6-6 and TRBJ2-7; 9 nucleotides align to TRBD2. Germline V CDR1 and CDR2: MNHNY, SVGAGI (reference sequence). The CDR3 is made up of 14 amino acids. J gave up 3 bases and V 4 bases, and 4 bases lay outside the gene matches. The CDR3 DNA reads TGTGCCAGCAGTTCCGGCGGGGGGGTCTACGAGCAGTACTTC. It translates to CASSSGGGVYEQYF.

In this sample, this clone turned up once. The rearrangement uses TRBV15 and TRBJ1-5; D is unclear. The CDR3 extends over 16 amino acids. Germline assignment: CDR1 LNHNV and CDR2 YYDKDF (reference sequence). Trimming cost V 5 bases and J 2 bases, with 16 bases left between them. CDR3 in DNA: TGTGCCACCAGCCGTTCAATGTCGATAGGCAATCAGCCCCAGCATTTT. It specifies CATSRSMSIGNQPQHF.

The rearrangement uses TRBV6-2 or TRBV6-3 and TRBJ1-1; TRBD1 might be the D (6 bases). Germline V CDR1 and CDR2: MNHEY, SVGEGT. This CDR3 spans 12 amino acids. V lost 2 bases to trimming and J lost 12 bases, with 13 bases between them. CDR3 DNA: TGTGCCAGCAGTTACGGACAGCAAGCACCTTTCTTT. Translating gives CASSYGQQAPFF.

The V call is TRBV7-3, the J call TRBJ2-1; tentative D call: TRBD2 (6 bases). V was trimmed by 5 bases and J by 0 bases, leaving 11 bases between them. Per germline, CDR1 SGHTA and CDR2 FQGTGA. This CDR3 has 15 amino acids. The DNA of the CDR3 is TGTGCCAGCAGCCAGGAGGGGAGCTCCTACAATGAGCAGTTCTTC. This sequence encodes CASSQEGSSYNEQFF.

This clone is a singleton in its sample. This chain links TRBV15 with TRBJ2-3; D unclear. V lost 0 bases and J lost 2, with 9 bases in between. Germline CDR1 reads LNHNV; CDR2 reads YYDKDF (reference sequence). The CDR3 is 15 amino acids. The CDR3 sequence: CATSRDQIYTDTQYF. In DNA, the CDR3 is TGTGCCACCAGCAGAGATCAGATATACACAGATACGCAGTATTTT.

The chain employs TRBV5-1 and TRBJ1-2; TRBD1 aligns across 10 bases. This CDR3 contains 14 residues. Germline assignment: CDR1 SGHRS and CDR2 YFSETQ. J gave up 3 bases and V 4 bases, and 3 bases lay outside the gene matches. In DNA form, the CDR3 reads TGCGCCAGCAGCCCGGGACAGGGGCACTATGGCTACACCTTC. Its translation: CASSPGQGHYGYTF.

The chain combines TRBV5-1 with TRBJ2-3, with 10 bases aligning to TRBD2. CDR3 length equals 15 residues. The J segment lost 2 bases and the V segment lost 4 bases, leaving 4 bases of the junction unmatched. The germline CDR1 and CDR2 sequences are SGHRS and YFSETQ. In nucleotides, the CDR3 is TGCGCCAGCAGCCCGGGACTAGCGACCACAGATACGCAGTATTTT. The encoded protein is CASSPGLATTDTQYF.

This clone has only one observation. The rearrangement links TRBV1 to TRBJ2-5; TRBD1, the D gene given by the table, was not confirmed from the DNA. TRBV1 is a pseudogene segment. The CDR3 sequence is 16 residues long. The CDR3 DNA is TGCACCAGCAGCCGCGGACAGCTAACCCACCAAGAGACCCAGTACTTC. Amino acid sequence: CTSSRGQLTHQETQYF.

V and J are TRBV5-1 and TRBJ1-3, with 10 bases lining up with TRBD1. Unmatched junction bases numbered 5, after V lost 4 bases and J lost 4 bases. The CDR3 is 15 amino acids. Germline CDR1 SGHRS, CDR2 YFSETQ. The CDR3, as DNA: TGCGCCAGCAGCAAGGGACAGGGGAAAGGAAACACCATATATTTT. Protein: CASSKGQGKGNTIYF.

The rearrangement joins TRBV27 to TRBJ1-5, with a tentative D call TRBD1 (5 bases). V was shortened by 2 bases and J by 7 bases, with 12 bases between the two germline ends. Germline CDR1 and CDR2: MNHEY and SMNVEV (reference sequence). The CDR3 spans 14 residues. CDR3 in amino acids: CASSLGGEDQPQHF. The CDR3 region has the DNA TGTGCCAGCAGTTTAGGAGGGGAGGACCAGCCCCAGCATTTT.

The chain combines TRBV21-1 with TRBJ2-3; no check of the table's D call, TRBD2, against the DNA was made. TRBV21-1 is a listed pseudogene. The CDR3 covers 19 residues. The CDR3 protein is CASSPKAGSGRTSTDTQYF. In DNA, the CDR3 is TGTGCCAGCAGCCCTAAAGCGGGTAGCGGGAGAACTAGCACAGATACGCAGTATTTT.

This clone was counted between two and nine times. The CDR3 region is CASSLDRDTEAFF. The CDR3 bases are TGTGCCAGCAGCTTGGACAGAGACACTGAAGCTTTCTTT. The J gene is TRBJ1-1, the V gene TRBV5-4; no firm D call. Germline CDR1 SGHNT, CDR2 YYREEE (reference sequence). CDR3 size: 13 residues. V lost 0 bases to trimming and J lost 3 bases, with 6 bases between them.

V usage is TRBV15 and J usage is TRBJ2-2, with D possibly TRBD2 on 6 matching bases. Germline CDR1 and CDR2: LNHNV and YYDKDF (reference sequence). With 0 bases removed from V and 6 bases from J, the gap between germline ends came to 8 bases. This CDR3 is built from 14 residues. The CDR3 nucleotides are TGTGCCACCAGCAGAGATCGGAGGGCCGGGGAGCTGTTTTTT. Its translation: CATSRDRRAGELFF.

The V gene is TRBV5-5, the J gene TRBJ2-1; D perhaps matches TRBD2 (5 bases). This CDR3 has 13 amino acids. The germline V gene encodes CDR1 SGHKS and CDR2 YYEKEE (reference sequence). Trimming removed 0 bases from V and 8 bases from J, with 9 bases in between. In DNA form, the CDR3 reads TGTGCCAGCAGCTTGGTCATGCGGGATGAGCAGTTCTTC. Its protein is CASSLVMRDEQFF.

The chain joins TRBV11-2 to TRBJ1-1, with a tentative D call TRBD1 (6 bases). The V gene lost 4 bases and the J gene lost 6 bases, with 12 bases spanning the gap. The CDR3 is made up of 13 amino acids. Germline V lookup: CDR1 SGHAT, CDR2 FQNNGV. The CDR3 sequence: CASSSTGYSEAFF. Written as DNA, the CDR3 is TGTGCCAGCAGCTCTACAGGGTACTCTGAAGCTTTCTTT.

This chain connects TRBV24-1 to TRBJ2-1, with D possibly matching TRBD1 (6 bases). Trimming shortened V by 1 base and J by 16 bases, and 16 bases separated the two germline ends. The germline CDR1 and CDR2 sequences are KGHDR and SFDVKD. This CDR3 contains 13 residues. The CDR3 nucleotides are TGTGCCACCAGTGATTTTGACCTCTCGGGACAATTCTTC. This translates into CATSDFDLSGQFF.

Only one count was recorded for this clone. The V gene is TRBV19, the J gene TRBJ1-5; D is unresolved. The CDR3 sequence is 15 residues long. The V and J ends lost 6 bases and 3 bases respectively, with 15 bases between them. The V gene's germline CDR1 is LNHDA and CDR2 SQIVND (reference sequence). CDR3 DNA: TGTGCCAGTAGCCCAGGCGGGAGCCACAATCAGCCCCAGCATTTT. This translates into CASSPGGSHNQPQHF.

The rearrangement uses TRBV7-2 and TRBJ1-5, with a possible D match to TRBD1 (5 bases). Germline V gives CDR1 SGHTA, CDR2 FQGNSA. CDR3 length: 19 amino acids. V lost 4 bases and J lost 0, with 22 bases in between. The CDR3 loop reads CASSSEDGGAGHSNQPQHF. In DNA, the CDR3 is TGTGCCAGCAGCTCAGAGGACGGGGGAGCTGGGCATAGCAATCAGCCCCAGCATTTT.

The V gene is TRBV11-3, the J gene TRBJ2-2, with D uncertain. Trimming pared 2 bases from V and 6 bases from J, leaving 10 bases between. The V gene's germline CDR1 is SGHNT and CDR2 YENEEA. The CDR3 totals 14 residues. Here the CDR3 DNA reads TGTGCCAGCAGCTTAACTGGTTCGGCCGGGGAGCTGTTTTTT. Translation gives CASSLTGSAGELFF.

Here the CDR3 DNA reads TGCAGCGTCATCAGGGGTCAGGGACCCAGCTCCTACGAGCAGTACTTC. Translating it yields CSVIRGQGPSSYEQYF. The V and J genes are TRBV29-1 and TRBJ2-7; tentative D call: TRBD1 (6 bases). This CDR3 region has 16 residues. Germline values: CDR1 SQVTM, CDR2 ANQGSEA. V lost 6 bases and J 0 bases, leaving 21 bases between the germline ends.

The J gene is TRBJ1-2, the V gene TRBV6-5; D might be TRBD1 (6 bases). CDR3 size: 13 residues. Germline V lookup: CDR1 MNHEY, CDR2 SVGAGI. V was pared by 7 bases and J by 6 bases, with 15 bases between. The CDR3 sequence is CASTTGTFNGYTF. For the CDR3, the DNA is TGTGCCAGCACGACAGGAACCTTCAATGGCTACACCTTC.

The rearrangement links TRBV5-1 to TRBJ1-1; a possible D gene is TRBD1 (5 bases). Trimming removed 0 bases at V and 3 bases at J, with 12 bases between. The germline V gene has CDR1 SGHRS and CDR2 YFSETQ. This CDR3 contains 15 residues. Here the CDR3 reads CASSLAAGPYTEAFF. The CDR3 bases are TGCGCCAGCAGCTTGGCGGCAGGGCCATACACTGAAGCTTTCTTT.

The gene calls are TRBV5-5 and TRBJ1-1; D gene ambiguous. This CDR3 spans 14 amino acids. With 1 base removed from V and 1 base from J, the gap between germline ends came to 8 bases. Germline lookup yields CDR1 SGHKS and CDR2 YYEKEE (reference sequence). DNA of the CDR3: TGTGCCAGCAGCTTGCTGCCAGAGAACACTGAAGCTTTCTTT. Amino acids: CASSLLPENTEAFF.

The V gene is TRBV7-9, the J gene TRBJ2-7; D possibly corresponds to TRBD1 (6 bases). Germline CDR1 and CDR2: SEHNR and FQNEAQ (reference sequence). V gave up 5 bases and J gave up 4 bases, with 9 bases separating them. The CDR3 has 12 residues. The CDR3, as DNA: TGTGCCAGCAGCGTGCAGGGGTACGAGCAGTACGTC. Encoded protein: CASSVQGYEQYV.

The chain uses TRBV18 and TRBJ1-5; 7 nucleotides agree with TRBD1. Germline-derived CDR1 and CDR2 are KGHSH and LQKENI. This CDR3 has 16 amino acids. With V trimmed by 4 bases and J by 0 bases, 6 bases remained unmatched. The CDR3 reads CASSHGDSVSNQPQHF. The CDR3 nucleotides read TGTGCCAGCTCACACGGGGACAGCGTTAGCAATCAGCCCCAGCATTTT.

Only a few counts were recorded for this clone. The rearrangement uses TRBV10-1 and TRBJ1-3, with D possibly matching TRBD1 (5 bases). V lost 4 bases and J 2 bases, leaving 15 bases between the germline ends. Germline CDR1 and CDR2: WNHNN and SYGVQD (reference sequence). There are 16 residues in the CDR3. The CDR3 loop reads CASSAERSGTGNTIYF. For the CDR3, the DNA is TGCGCCAGCAGTGCGGAGAGGTCAGGGACTGGAAACACCATATATTTT.